The clone carrying this T cell receptor beta chain occurred many times. No antigen is known for it. This entry belongs to a study of neurological immune-mediated disorders. Synthesis of cDNA was carried out by template-switch 5'RACE. The reaction used 10-nucleotide random UMIs. TCRdb independently ran MiXCR on the 5' RACE reads; one entry per CDR3 protein. The sample has fewer than 50,000 distinct CDR3 sequences, approximately 12% seen once. V was pared by 0 bases and J by 2 bases, with 8 bases between. The V gene's germline CDR1 is LNHNV and CDR2 YYDKDF (reference sequence). The CDR3 runs to 14 residues. Broader study findings: The highest TCR clonal expansion occurred in HTLV-1-associated myelopathy; multiple sclerosis fell below healthy controls.

Time point described: longitudinal time-point 3. The chain recombines TRBV15 with TRBJ2-7, with D perhaps matching TRBD1 (5 bases). This receptor was obtained from a male donor with HTLV-1-associated myelopathy (HAM/TSP). Sequencing was done on a sample of PBMCs. The DNA for the CDR3 is TGTGCCACCAGCAGAGATTTAGGGGCCTACGAGCAGTACTTC. As protein: CATSRDLGAYEQYF.